These 17 T cell receptor beta chains came from one sample sequenced in a study of shared clonotypes between healthy human individuals. This table comes from immunoSEQ multiplex PCR, and its TCRdb copy is limited to in-frame clones, with some not included. The sample shows about 680,000 clones, about two thirds of them seen only once. Material for sequencing was memory CD4+ T cells sorted from blood. Subset noted: CD45RA-negative fraction. These receptors all stem from a woman aged 25 to 39 in good health.

This rearrangement joins TRBV28 to TRBJ2-3; TRBD2 aligns across 7 bases. V lost 7 bases to trimming and J lost 3 bases; unmatched junction nucleotides: 7. The CDR3 consists of 14 residues. CDR1 is MDHEN, CDR2 SYDVKM, per germline. The CDR3, as DNA: TGTGCCAGCAAGGTTGGGGGGGGGACAGATACGCAGTATTTT. Its translation is CASKVGGGTDTQYF.

The chain uses TRBV29-1 and TRBJ2-7; maybe TRBD1 (6 bases). CDR3 length: 13 residues. V shed 6 bases and J shed 3 bases, with 15 bases lying between them. Germline loops: CDR1 SQVTM, CDR2 ANQGSEA. This chain's CDR3 is CSVGGGSHYEQYF. Here the CDR3 DNA reads TGCAGCGTAGGGGGTGGGTCACACTACGAGCAGTACTTC.

Turning to this clone: Other DNA sequences in this specimen translate into the identical CDR3. This chain links TRBV7-9 with TRBJ2-7; 11 bases align to TRBD1. CDR1 and CDR2 from the germline V gene are SEHNR and FQNEAQ (reference sequence). The CDR3 covers 14 residues. V trimming: 0 bases; J trimming: 6 bases; junction bases outside the gene matches: 1. CDR3 sequence reads: CASSLAGTGGEQYF. Here the CDR3 DNA reads TGTGCCAGCAGCTTAGCAGGGACAGGGGGCGAGCAGTACTTC. Using reference TRBV7-9 and TRBJ2-7 for the parts outside the CDR3, the full variable domain is DTGVSQNPRHKITKRGQNVTFRCDPISEHNRLYWYRQTLGQGPEFLTYFQNEAQLEKSRLLSDRFSAERPKGSFSTLEIQRTEQGDSAMYLCASSLAGTGGEQYFGPGTRLTVT.

This chain links TRBV18 with TRBJ2-7, with TRBD2 matching over 13 bases. CDR3 length equals 16 residues. CDR1 and CDR2 (germline): KGHSH, LQKENI. V shed 2 bases, J shed 5 bases, and the junction held 6 bases outside the gene matches. CDR3 bases: TGTGCCAGCTCACCAAGCACTAGCGGGAGGGGCAACGAGCAGTACTTC. Residues: CASSPSTSGRGNEQYF.

The rearrangement joins TRBV18 to TRBJ2-7, with D possibly matching TRBD2 (5 bases). This CDR3 contains 14 residues. Germline lookup yields CDR1 KGHSH and CDR2 LQKENI. Trimming left V 2 bases short and J 6 bases short, with 14 bases between. DNA of the CDR3: TGTGCCAGCTCACCAGGCGGGTGGCGGGTCGAGCAGTACTTC. Protein sequence: CASSPGGWRVEQYF.

This chain uses TRBV5-4 with TRBJ2-1; 11 bases match TRBD2. V was clipped by 2 bases and J by 0 bases; unmatched bases: 7. Germline V gene sequence: CDR1 SGHNT, CDR2 YYREEE (reference sequence). The CDR3 has 18 amino acids. CDR3 sequence reads: CASSFGLAGDPSYNEQFF. The CDR3 region has the DNA TGTGCCAGCAGCTTCGGACTAGCGGGTGACCCCTCCTACAATGAGCAGTTCTTC.

The chain joins TRBV7-6 to TRBJ2-5; 8 bases line up with TRBD1. V was clipped by 0 bases and J by 3 bases; unmatched bases: 0. The CDR3 extends over 14 amino acids. In germline, CDR1 is SGHVS, CDR2 FNYEAQ. The CDR3 coding sequence is TGTGCCAGCAGCTTAGCGACAGGGGAAGAGACCCAGTACTTC. Encoded protein: CASSLATGEETQYF. The variable domain in full, with the rest retrieved from reference TRBV7-6 and TRBJ2-5, is GAGVSQSPRYKVTKRGQDVALRCDPISGHVSLYWYRQALGQGPEFLTYFNYEAQQDKSGLPNDRFSAERPEGSISTLTIQRTEQRDSAMYRCASSLATGEETQYFGPGTRLLVL.

This clone was recorded at least ten times. The V gene is TRBV6-5, the J gene TRBJ1-2; no firm D call. Trimming took off 5 bases at V and 4 bases at J, with 8 bases between the two ends. The germline CDR1 and CDR2 sequences are MNHEY and SVGAGI. The CDR3 contains 12 residues. The CDR3: CASSKWGYGYTF. CDR3 coding DNA: TGTGCCAGCAGTAAATGGGGCTATGGCTACACCTTC.

With regard to this clone: This sample also contains other DNA sequences that code for the same CDR3. The chain has TRBV6-5 and TRBJ2-1; TRBD1 matches 9 bases. The CDR3 length is 14 residues. The V gene's germline CDR1 is MNHEY and CDR2 SVGAGI. The ends lost 6 bases at V and 9 bases at J; junction bases unmatched: 9. The CDR3 is CASRFRTGVSEQFF. CDR3 in DNA: TGTGCCAGCAGGTTCCGGACAGGGGTTTCTGAGCAGTTCTTC.

With regard to this clone: A far larger clone is off by one base, so a read error is likely. This chain uses TRBV28 with TRBJ2-3; D perhaps matches TRBD2 (5 bases). Trimming shortened V by 4 bases and J by 2 bases, and 19 bases separated the two germline ends. Germline V gives CDR1 MDHEN, CDR2 SYDVKM. This CDR3 comprises 17 residues. This chain's CDR3 is CASSSPFGPADTDTQYF. CDR3 DNA: TGTGCCAGCAGTTCGCCATTTGGACCAGCGGACACAGATACGCAGTATTTT.

This rearrangement joins TRBV21-1 to TRBJ1-4. TRBV21-1 constitutes a pseudogene. The CDR3 has 14 residues. CDR3 protein: CASTTVGWGEKLFF. In nucleotides, the CDR3 is TGTGCCAGCACCACGGTCGGGTGGGGAGAAAAACTGTTTTTT.

The CDR3 loop is CASRAYHREGLYNEQFF. CDR3 DNA: TGTGCCAGCAGAGCCTATCACCGGGAGGGCCTCTACAATGAGCAGTTCTTC. This chain joins TRBV27 and TRBJ2-1; TRBD2 agrees at 8 bases. CDR3 length: 17 residues. Germline CDR1 MNHEY, CDR2 SMNVEV (reference sequence). V shed 6 bases, J shed 3 bases, and the junction held 13 bases outside the gene matches.

The V and J genes are TRBV7-9 and TRBJ1-1; 9 bases are shared with TRBD1. The germline V gene has CDR1 SEHNR and CDR2 FQNEAQ (reference sequence). J gave up 4 bases and V 0 bases, and 6 bases lay outside the gene matches. The CDR3 runs 16 residues. The CDR3 spells CASSLAWRGQGTEAFF. For the CDR3, the DNA is TGTGCCAGCAGCTTAGCATGGCGGGGACAGGGCACTGAAGCTTTCTTT.

With respect to this clone: Other DNA sequences in this specimen translate into the identical CDR3. V gene TRBV28 combines with J gene TRBJ2-7; D uncertain. The V and J ends lost 6 bases and 2 bases respectively, with 11 bases between them. The CDR3 covers 13 residues. Per the germline V gene, CDR1 is MDHEN and CDR2 is SYDVKM. The CDR3 DNA reads TGTGCCAGCAGCCCCCCCGGTACCTACGAGCAGTACTTC. The encoded protein is CASSPPGTYEQYF.

This clone appeared a few times. The chain couples TRBV19 to TRBJ1-5; D gene uncertain. The CDR3 is 13 amino acids. Trimming took off 4 bases at V and 0 bases at J, with 4 bases between the two ends. Germline values: CDR1 LNHDA, CDR2 SQIVND (reference sequence). The CDR3 protein is CASSRNSNQPQHF. The CDR3 DNA reads TGTGCCAGTAGTAGAAATAGCAATCAGCCCCAGCATTTT.

The chain combines TRBV5-4 with TRBJ2-1; possibly TRBD2 for D (6 bases). CDR1 SGHNT and CDR2 YYREEE come from the germline V gene (reference sequence). The CDR3 extends over 15 amino acids. Deletions cut 4 bases from V and 9 bases from J, with 20 bases between. The CDR3 nucleotides read TGTGCCAGCAGCGGGGGATCCGGGAGTGGTACTGAGCAGTTCTTC. It yields the protein CASSGGSGSGTEQFF. The whole variable domain, filled in from reference TRBV5-4 and TRBJ2-1, reads ETGVTQSPTHLIKTRGQQVTLRCSSQSGHNTVSWYQQALGQGPQFIFQYYREEENGRGNFPPRFSGLQFPNYSSELNVNALELDDSALYLCASSGGSGSGTEQFFGPGTRLTVL.

This chain uses TRBV25-1 with TRBJ1-3; no clear D. Per the germline V gene, CDR1 is MGHDK and CDR2 is SYGVNS. CDR3 length: 14 amino acids. Trimming shortened V by 4 bases and J by 0 bases, and 7 bases separated the two germline ends. The CDR3 region is CASSGTDSGNTIYF. CDR3 DNA sequence: TGTGCCAGCAGTGGCACCGACTCTGGAAACACCATATATTTT.